A single sample is the source of the 12 T cell receptor beta chains below, sequenced in a study of shared clonotypes between healthy human individuals. Sequencing was performed with immunoSEQ multiplex PCR; in TCRdb, only in-frame clones are kept and a portion is missing. The table has about 500,000 clones, over 60% seen once. Sequences were obtained from PBMCs. Receptors originate from a middle-aged woman in good health. Some clones in this sample may be carry-over from other donors' samples.

This clone was seen just once. The V and J genes are TRBV14 and TRBJ2-6; no reliable D call. Germline values: CDR1 SGHDN, CDR2 FVKESK. V gave up 4 bases and J gave up 0 bases, with 4 bases separating them. This CDR3 has 14 residues. The CDR3: CASSPFSGANVLTF. The DNA of the CDR3 is TGTGCCAGCAGCCCGTTCTCTGGGGCCAACGTCCTGACTTTC.

The chain links TRBV9 to TRBJ2-1; a possible D gene is TRBD1 (5 bases). This CDR3 contains 15 residues. Trimming cost V 3 bases and J 6 bases, with 16 bases left between them. Germline V lookup: CDR1 SGDLS, CDR2 YYNGEE. The CDR3 bases are TGTGCCAGCAGCGCTACCCTGCTAGGGGCCAATGAGCAGTTCTTC. Protein: CASSATLLGANEQFF.

The chain has TRBV11-1 and TRBJ1-2; TRBD1 might be the D (5 bases). Trimming stripped 5 bases from V and 4 bases from J, with 20 bases between. Germline CDR1 SGHAT, CDR2 FQDESV (reference sequence). There are 16 residues in the CDR3. The CDR3 reads CASSPRDPEPGYGYTF. CDR3 sequence (DNA): TGTGCCAGCAGCCCCCGGGACCCCGAACCAGGCTATGGCTACACCTTC. The full variable domain, rest sourced from reference TRBV11-1 and TRBJ1-2, is EAEVAQSPRYKITEKSQAVAFWCDPISGHATLYWYRQILGQGPELLVQFQDESVVDDSQLPKDRFSAERLKGVDSTLKIQPAELGDSAMYLCASSPRDPEPGYGYTFGSGTRLTVV.

The rearrangement uses TRBV4-3 and TRBJ1-1; D unclear. Germline values: CDR1 LGHNA, CDR2 YSLEER. The V gene lost 6 bases and the J gene lost 2 bases, with 10 bases spanning the gap. The CDR3 sequence is 13 residues long. This CDR3 reads CASSRQVNTEAFF. Written as DNA, the CDR3 is TGCGCCAGCAGTAGGCAGGTCAACACTGAAGCTTTCTTT.

This chain links TRBV18 with TRBJ1-1, with D unresolved. CDR3 length equals 15 residues. Germline V gives CDR1 KGHSH, CDR2 LQKENI. V dropped 3 bases and J dropped 0 bases, with 11 bases sitting between them. The DNA of the CDR3 is TGTGCCAGCTCACCCGGGCGGCCCATGAACACTGAAGCTTTCTTT. Amino acid sequence: CASSPGRPMNTEAFF.

The chain couples TRBV20-1 to TRBJ1-2; perhaps TRBD1 as D (5 bases). Between the trimmed V and J ends, which lost 3 bases and 8 bases, there was a span of 10 bases. The CDR3 runs to 11 residues. Germline V gene lookup returns CDR1 DFQATT and CDR2 SNEGSKA (reference sequence). The CDR3 bases are TGCAGTGCTAGGGGAGAGGGGGGCTACACCTTC. Its translation is CSARGEGGYTF.

This clone showed up just a few times. The chain carries TRBV19 and TRBJ2-6; the D gene is possibly TRBD1 (6 bases). Germline values: CDR1 LNHDA, CDR2 SQIVND (reference sequence). CDR3 length: 16 amino acids. Trimming removed 3 bases at V and 1 base at J, with 10 bases between. The CDR3 loop reads CASSMDSKSGANVLTF. The CDR3 nucleotides are TGTGCCAGTAGTATGGACAGCAAATCTGGGGCCAACGTCCTGACTTTC. Based on the CDR3 plus reference TRBV19 and TRBJ2-6, the full variable domain is DGGITQSPKYLFRKEGQNVTLSCEQNLNHDAMYWYRQDPGQGLRLIYYSQIVNDFQKGDIAEGYSVSREKKESFPLTVTSAQKNPTAFYLCASSMDSKSGANVLTFGAGSRLTVL.

The table lists this clone with a few counts. The chain couples TRBV7-8 to TRBJ2-5; D ambiguous. TRBJ2-7 matches the DNA end more closely, so the J call is doubtful. This CDR3 contains 15 residues. Germline CDR1 and CDR2: SGHVS and FQNEAQ. The CDR3 spells CASSLAPANSYEQYF. DNA of the CDR3: TGTGCCAGCAGCTTAGCGCCGGCTAACTCCTACGAGCAGTACTTC.

This clone has just one count. The genes are TRBV7-2 and TRBJ2-7; 11 bases match TRBD2. Germline V lookup: CDR1 SGHTA, CDR2 FQGNSA. V gave up 6 bases and J gave up 4 bases; unmatched junction bases: 11. This CDR3 has 16 residues. The CDR3 sequence is CASRSPGLAEKYEQYF. CDR3 DNA sequence: TGTGCCAGCAGGTCTCCGGGACTAGCGGAAAAGTACGAGCAGTACTTC.

On this clone itself: Distinct nucleotide sequences in the sample also encode this CDR3. This chain uses TRBV6-1 with TRBJ2-7, with D unclear. The germline V gene has CDR1 MNHNS and CDR2 SASEGT. CDR3 length: 11 amino acids. V lost 3 bases and J 2 bases, leaving 2 bases between the germline ends. CDR3 sequence (DNA): TGTGCCAGCAGTGATGCCTACGAGCAGTACTTC. Translating gives CASSDAYEQYF.

The genes are TRBV10-2 and TRBJ2-5, with a possible D match to TRBD2 (5 bases). The germline V gene encodes CDR1 WSHSY and CDR2 SAAADI. This CDR3 spans 13 amino acids. V was pared by 3 bases and J by 1 base, with 6 bases between. CDR3 region: CASSDGGQETQYF. The CDR3 DNA reads TGCGCCAGCAGTGATGGAGGCCAAGAGACCCAGTACTTC.

V gene TRBV25-1 combines with J gene TRBJ1-4, with TRBD1 matching 7 bases. This CDR3 has 14 amino acids. Trimming cost V 6 bases and J 4 bases; bases outside gene matches: 5. Germline-derived CDR1 and CDR2 are MGHDK and SYGVNS. The CDR3 loop is CASSTGQDNEKLFF. The CDR3 nucleotides are TGTGCCAGCAGCACAGGACAGGATAATGAAAAACTGTTTTTT.